This entry lists 4 T cell receptor beta chains sequenced from one sample in a study of shared clonotypes between healthy human individuals. TCRdb's copy holds only in-frame clones and misses some; the assay was immunoSEQ multiplex PCR. The table has about 480,000 clones, approximately 79% seen once. The sample taken for sequencing was PBMCs. The origin of the receptors is a woman aged 40 to 49 in good health. Some clones in this sample may be carry-over from other donors' samples.

In its sample, this clone was seen a few times. The rearrangement uses TRBV30 and TRBJ1-1; TRBD1 agrees at 10 bases. J lost 5 bases, V lost 3 bases, and 15 bases had no gene match. CDR3 length: 17 amino acids. Germline V CDR1 and CDR2: GTSNPN, SVGIG (reference sequence). The chain's CDR3 is CAWRGDRGPGLGTEAFF. CDR3 bases: TGTGCCTGGAGGGGGGACAGGGGCCCCGGCCTCGGGACTGAAGCTTTCTTT.

V gene TRBV18 combines with J gene TRBJ2-2; no clear D gene. CDR3 size: 13 residues. The germline V and J ends were trimmed by 2 bases and 4 bases, with 5 bases remaining between them. Germline CDR1 and CDR2: KGHSH and LQKENI. CDR3 bases: TGTGCCAGCTCACCAAGTAGCACCGGGGAGCTGTTTTTT. This gives the protein CASSPSSTGELFF.

V and J are TRBV5-1 and TRBJ1-1; D may be TRBD1 (6 bases). The CDR3 contains 15 residues. V lost 3 bases to trimming and J lost 0 bases, with 12 bases between them. Germline assignment: CDR1 SGHRS and CDR2 YFSETQ. The CDR3 coding sequence is TGCGCCAGCAGCTGGGGGGCAGCCTTGAACACTGAAGCTTTCTTT. Translating gives CASSWGAALNTEAFF.

V usage is TRBV7-9 and J usage is TRBJ2-2, with a possible D match to TRBD1 (7 bases). The CDR3 runs 16 residues. Germline lookup yields CDR1 SEHNR and CDR2 FQNEAQ (reference sequence). The V and J ends lost 5 bases and 7 bases respectively, with 20 bases between them. Written as DNA, the CDR3 is TGTGCCAGCAGCCCTGGGCGGGGACAGTTGGTCGGGGAGCTGTTTTTT. Translating it yields CASSPGRGQLVGELFF.